This TCR beta chain emerged from a study of Graves' ophthalmopathy and Graves' hyperthyroidism. For this clonotype: What it binds is not known. A much larger clonotype is one base distant, so this may be a read error.

Using RNA transcripts, the TCR beta CDR3 regions were amplified. First-round RT-PCR with HTBI primers preceded a second-round multiplex PCR. MiXCR, applied by TCRdb to the multiplex PCR reads, yields one record per CDR3 protein. The profile covers some 350,000 distinct CDR3 sequences, with roughly 15% appearing a single time and 2% to 3% taken by the ten largest. Study observations and caveats: Blood was where most expanded thyroid clonotypes above 0.001 frequency also turned up.

Germline V gene data show CDR1 as LNHDA and CDR2 as SQIVND (reference sequence). The J segment lost 4 bases and the V segment lost 7 bases, leaving 8 bases of the junction unmatched. CDR3 length equals 14 residues. Clinical symptoms, serum thyroxine, TRAb, thyroid ultrasound and orbital computed tomography formed the basis of diagnosis. Sequenced: peripheral blood. The chain links TRBV19 to TRBJ2-7; TRBD1 matches at 9 bases. The clonotype originates from an adult woman with stable Graves' hyperthyroidism. DNA for the CDR3: TGTGCCAGTAAAAAACGGGACAGGGATTACGAGCAGTACTTC. This gives the protein CASKKRDRDYEQYF.